The rows below give T cell receptor beta chains drawn from one sample of a study of OX40 agonist ivuxolimab in advanced cancers. Clones were sequenced by immunoSEQ multiplex PCR, and TCRdb holds only the in-frame ones, with some missing. This repertoire shows about 79,000 clones, about 90% found once; its top ten account for 0.5% to 0.6%. The material was CD4+ or CD8+ T cells sorted from blood, obtained in a trial of the OX40 agonist ivuxolimab. The origin of the receptors is an adult with an advanced solid tumor such as melanoma, head and neck, liver or kidney cancer. The CDR3 runs from the conserved cysteine through the conserved F or W. A D gene is named only where the DNA matches it firmly. A row's size may be missing; if present it is once, few, many or a size class.

D: -
V: TRBV7-2
J: TRBJ1-2
size: -
DNA: TGTGCCAGCAGCCCCGTCGACGGTTCCTACGGTGGCTACACCTTC
CDR3: CASSPVDGSYGGYTF

D: TRBD1
V: TRBV28
J: TRBJ1-5
size: -
DNA: TGTGCCAGCCTCGGACAGGGCCTTGCTTATCAGCCCCAGCATTTT
CDR3: CASLGQGLAYQPQHF

D: TRBD2
V: TRBV2
J: TRBJ2-3
size: -
DNA: TGTGCCAGCATTCGAACTAGCGGGAGCCCGCAGTATTTT
CDR3: CASIRTSGSPQYF

D: -
V: TRBV6-5
J: TRBJ1-1
size: -
DNA: TGTGCCAGCAGTTACTCGAGAATGGCCACTGAAGCTTTCTTT
CDR3: CASSYSRMATEAFF

D: TRBD1
V: TRBV19
J: TRBJ1-1
size: -
DNA: TGTGCCAGTAGCCCAGGGGGGGCGGACACTGAAGCTTTCTTT
CDR3: CASSPGGADTEAFF

D: -
V: TRBV4-3
J: TRBJ1-2
size: once
DNA: TGCGCCAGCAGCCCGATGCGAGGAACTGGCTATGGCTACACCTTC
CDR3: CASSPMRGTGYGYTF

D: TRBD1
V: TRBV7-2
J: TRBJ2-7
size: once
DNA: TGTGCCAGCAGCTTTGGGGACAGCTACGAGCAGTACTTC
CDR3: CASSFGDSYEQYF

D: -
V: TRBV19
J: TRBJ2-7
size: -
DNA: TGTGCCAGTACCGGACCGTTACTAGGGGAGCAGTACTTC
CDR3: CASTGPLLGEQYF

D: -
V: TRBV4-1
J: TRBJ2-4
size: -
DNA: TGCGCCAGCAGCCAAGTCGGGCGCCCTATCTCCAAAAACATTCAGTACTTC
CDR3: CASSQVGRPISKNIQYF

D: TRBD2
V: TRBV5-1
J: TRBJ2-1
size: -
DNA: TGCGCCAGCAGCTTGGCCGCTAGCGGGAGGAGGGTCGACAATGAGCAGTTCTTC
CDR3: CASSLAASGRRVDNEQFF

D: -
V: TRBV11-3
J: TRBJ2-5
size: -
DNA: TGTGCCAGCAGCTTAAACGGGGCAGCGAAAGAGACCCAGTACTTC
CDR3: CASSLNGAAKETQYF

D: TRBD2
V: TRBV7-2
J: TRBJ2-5
size: -
DNA: TGTGCCAGCAGCTTGGCACTAGCGGGAGAGACCCAGTACTTC
CDR3: CASSLALAGETQYF

D: TRBD2
V: TRBV19
J: TRBJ2-1
size: -
DNA: TGTGCCAGTAGTACAGGACTAGCATTTTTCTTC
CDR3: CASSTGLAFFF

D: -
V: TRBV11-3
J: TRBJ2-2
size: -
DNA: TGTGCCAGCAGCACCGGGAGGAACACCGGGGAGCTGTTTTTT
CDR3: CASSTGRNTGELFF

D: -
V: TRBV11-3
J: TRBJ1-2
size: -
DNA: TGTGCCAGCAGCACACGAAGGGACCTGGGGGGCTACACCTTC
CDR3: CASSTRRDLGGYTF

D: -
V: TRBV7-9
J: TRBJ1-4
size: -
DNA: TGTGCCAGCAGCCCCTCCAGGGACCGGACAACTAATGAAAAACTGTTTTTT
CDR3: CASSPSRDRTTNEKLFF

D: -
V: TRBV5-1
J: TRBJ2-2
size: once
DNA: TGCGCCAGCAGCTTATATGGTGGCGGGGAGCTGTTTTTT
CDR3: CASSLYGGGELFF

D: -
V: TRBV7-6
J: TRBJ2-6
size: -
DNA: TGTGCCAGCAGCCCCAGACGGGCCTCTGGGGCCAACGTCCTGACTTTC
CDR3: CASSPRRASGANVLTF

D: -
V: TRBV12-5
J: TRBJ2-1
size: -
DNA: TGTGCTAGTGCCAAACTCCTATCCATGGGACGTAGCTCCTACAATGAGCAGTTCTTC
CDR3: CASAKLLSMGRSSYNEQFF

D: -
V: TRBV19
J: TRBJ1-3
size: -
DNA: TGTGCCAGTAGCCTCCAGATCAGACAGCCCATTGGAAACACCATATATTTT
CDR3: CASSLQIRQPIGNTIYF

D: -
V: TRBV5-4
J: TRBJ1-1
size: few
DNA: TGTGCCAGCAGCTTGGCCAGCCGAACTGAAGCTTTCTTT
CDR3: CASSLASRTEAFF

D: -
V: TRBV9
J: TRBJ2-1
size: -
DNA: TGTGCCAGCAGCCCCCGGTTGGGGGCTGATGAGCAGTTCTTC
CDR3: CASSPRLGADEQFF